The next 29 T cell receptor beta chains were all read from a single sample in a study of cytomegalovirus exposure and HLA in healthy donors. Primers: 60 Vbeta forward and 13 Jbeta reverse. Profiling relied on immunoSEQ multiplex PCR, and the TCRdb table lists in-frame clones only, not all of them. The sample consists of about 180,000 clones, 80% of them appearing once. The sample consisted of PBMCs. Receptors originate from a woman aged 25 to 39 in good health and CMV-seronegative.

The chain recombines TRBV4-1 with TRBJ1-1; TRBD1 agrees at 7 bases. V lost 2 bases to trimming and J lost 1 base; unmatched junction nucleotides: 4. The germline gives CDR1 MGHRA, CDR2 YSYEKL. The CDR3 extends over 15 amino acids. The CDR3 nucleotides read TGCGCCAGCAGCCAAACCGGGACAGCGAACACTGAAGCTTTCTTT. Encoded protein: CASSQTGTANTEAFF.

This chain connects TRBV29-1 to TRBJ1-1; 10 positions agree with TRBD1. Unmatched junction bases numbered 15, after V lost 3 bases and J lost 5 bases. The V gene's germline CDR1 is SQVTM and CDR2 ANQGSEA. The CDR3 runs to 17 residues. The CDR3, as DNA: TGCAGCGTTGAGTTGACAGGGGGCGGGGGGATTTCGACTGAAGCTTTCTTT. Its protein product is CSVELTGGGGISTEAFF.

V and J are TRBV11-2 and TRBJ2-7, with D possibly TRBD1 on 5 matching bases. The CDR3 is made up of 13 amino acids. Per germline, CDR1 SGHAT and CDR2 FQNNGV. The V end lost 2 bases, the J end lost 5 bases, and 10 bases lay between the germline ends. The CDR3 DNA reads TGTGCCAGCAGCTTACGCCAGGGCCACGAGCAGTACTTC. It yields the protein CASSLRQGHEQYF.

The chain couples TRBV6-6 to TRBJ1-2; 11 positions agree with TRBD1. With 4 bases clipped from V and 7 bases from J, the junction kept 5 bases outside the gene matches. CDR3 length: 14 amino acids. Germline CDR1 reads MNHNY; CDR2 reads SVGAGI (reference sequence). Written as DNA, the CDR3 is TGTGCCAGCAGTTCGGACAGGGGGCCCGGTGGCTACACCTTC. The encoded protein is CASSSDRGPGGYTF.

The rearrangement links TRBV18 to TRBJ1-2; 7 nucleotides align to TRBD1. The CDR3 sequence is 16 residues long. Germline V CDR1 and CDR2: KGHSH, LQKENI. The trim removed 5 bases at V and 8 bases at J, leaving 17 bases unmatched. CDR3 sequence: CASSEYRVTGSGGYTF. The CDR3 region has the DNA TGTGCCAGCTCAGAATACCGCGTGACAGGGAGCGGGGGCTACACCTTC.

The chain links TRBV29-1 to TRBJ2-3, with a possible D match to TRBD2 (5 bases). CDR1 is SQVTM, CDR2 ANQGSEA, per germline. The CDR3 contains 13 residues. V dropped 4 bases and J dropped 2 bases, with 10 bases sitting between them. CDR3 bases: TGCAGCGTTGGGCGGGCGAACACAGATACGCAGTATTTT. Its protein is CSVGRANTDTQYF.

This clone was detected a few times. The chain uses TRBV7-2 and TRBJ1-2, with 7 bases aligning to TRBD1. The CDR3 has 14 amino acids. CDR1 and CDR2 (germline): SGHTA, FQGNSA. With V trimmed by 6 bases and J by 2 bases, 6 bases remained unmatched. The CDR3 region has the DNA TGTGCCAGCAGTACCACAGGGGTAAACTATGGCTACACCTTC. Amino acids: CASSTTGVNYGYTF. The variable domain in full, with the rest retrieved from reference TRBV7-2 and TRBJ1-2, is GAGVSQSPSNKVTEKGKDVELRCDPISGHTALYWYRQSLGQGLEFLIYFQGNSAPDKSGLPSDRFSAERTGGSVSTLTIQRTQQEDSAVYLCASSTTGVNYGYTFGSGTRLTVV.

The gene calls are TRBV23-1 and TRBJ1-5; D uncertain. TRBV23-1 is known as an ORF, though its function is uncertain. The V and J ends lost 0 bases and 5 bases respectively, with 11 bases between them. The CDR3 runs to 15 residues. The CDR3 protein is CASSQSSPSHQPQHF. In DNA form, the CDR3 reads TGCGCCAGCAGTCAATCGAGTCCCTCCCATCAGCCCCAGCATTTT.

The count of this clone is one. The chain has TRBV18 and TRBJ1-3; 7 bases line up with TRBD1. The CDR3 extends over 14 amino acids. CDR1 is KGHSH and CDR2 is LQKENI in the germline V gene. V dropped 5 bases and J dropped 6; count of bases not matched to a gene: 7. This CDR3 is CASSSQGMENTIYF. In DNA form, the CDR3 reads TGTGCCAGCTCATCACAGGGGATGGAAAACACCATATATTTT.

The V and J genes are TRBV6-5 and TRBJ1-1; a possible D gene is TRBD1 (5 bases). Germline V gene data show CDR1 as MNHEY and CDR2 as SVGAGI. Trimming left V 4 bases short and J 5 bases short, with 14 bases between. This CDR3 spans 14 amino acids. Here the CDR3 reads CASSLSQGRTEAFF. CDR3 DNA sequence: TGTGCCAGCAGTTTATCCCAGGGAAGAACTGAAGCTTTCTTT.

The chain has TRBV6-1 and TRBJ1-2; 11 bases match TRBD1. With 4 bases clipped from V and 8 bases from J, the junction kept 12 bases outside the gene matches. Germline CDR1 reads MNHNS; CDR2 reads SASEGT. This CDR3 is built from 16 residues. The CDR3 nucleotides read TGTGCCAGCAGTGGGACAGGGGGCCTCATCCGTTCGGGCTACACCTTC. It specifies CASSGTGGLIRSGYTF.

This clone came up a few times. V and J are TRBV15 and TRBJ1-2; 7 bases agree with TRBD1. Germline V CDR1 and CDR2: LNHNV, YYDKDF (reference sequence). Trimming at V came to 1 base and at J to 4 bases, leaving 3 bases not matched to a gene. This CDR3 is built from 14 residues. CDR3 amino acids: CATSRAGTAYGYTF. Written as DNA, the CDR3 is TGTGCCACCAGCAGAGCCGGGACAGCCTATGGCTACACCTTC.

A single count supports this clone. The rearrangement uses TRBV29-1 and TRBJ2-7; 7 bases line up with TRBD1. Germline values: CDR1 SQVTM, CDR2 ANQGSEA. The CDR3 runs 13 residues. V shed 4 bases and J 3 bases; nucleotides not matched to a gene: 6. CDR3 in DNA: TGCAGCGTTGTGGACAGGTTAGACTACGAGCAGTACTTC. Translating it yields CSVVDRLDYEQYF.

This clone was counted between two and nine times. The rearrangement joins TRBV7-8 to TRBJ1-2; D is uncertain. V lost 3 bases to trimming and J lost 2 bases, with 10 bases between them. The CDR3 runs 14 residues. Germline V CDR1 and CDR2: SGHVS, FQNEAQ. CDR3 sequence reads: CASSFFTRNYGYTF. CDR3 DNA sequence: TGTGCCAGCAGCTTTTTTACACGAAACTATGGCTACACCTTC. Looking up the rest from reference TRBV7-8 and TRBJ1-2 gives the full variable domain: GAGVSQSPRYKVAKRGQDVALRCDPISGHVSLFWYQQALGQGPEFLTYFQNEAQLDKSGLPSDRFFAERPEGSVSTLKIQRTQQEDSAVYLCASSFFTRNYGYTFGSGTRLTVV.

This clone was seen a few times. The V gene is TRBV21-1, the J gene TRBJ2-2; TRBD1, as called in the table, went unchecked against the DNA. TRBV21-1 is labeled a pseudogene. The length of the CDR3 is 16 residues. CDR3 sequence reads: CASSKGYRKNTGELFF. DNA for the CDR3: TGTGCCAGCAGCAAAGGGTACAGAAAGAACACCGGGGAGCTGTTTTTT.

This sequence joins TRBV27 and TRBJ1-6, with a weak D call TRBD1 (5 bases). CDR3 length: 18 residues. Per the germline V gene, CDR1 is MNHEY and CDR2 is SMNVEV (reference sequence). The V and J ends lost 2 bases and 0 bases respectively, with 14 bases between them. The CDR3 nucleotides are TGTGCCAGCAGTTTAGGTAGGACAAAAGCCTCCTATAATTCACCCCTCCACTTT. This sequence encodes CASSLGRTKASYNSPLHF.

V is TRBV19 and J is TRBJ1-3; possible D gene TRBD1, 6 bases. Looked up from germline, CDR1 is LNHDA and CDR2 is SQIVND (reference sequence). The CDR3 covers 16 residues. V was cut by 6 bases and J by 2 bases, with 17 bases left in between. The CDR3 reads CASSRASGAPGNTIYF. The CDR3 bases are TGTGCCAGTAGCCGGGCTTCAGGGGCGCCTGGAAACACCATATATTTT.

The gene calls are TRBV5-1 and TRBJ2-5; D is possibly TRBD1 (6 bases). The germline V gene has CDR1 SGHRS and CDR2 YFSETQ. The CDR3 runs 16 residues. Trimming cost V 0 bases and J 0 bases, with 12 bases left between them. In nucleotides, the CDR3 is TGCGCCAGCAGCTTGGTCATTGGGACAAACCAAGAGACCCAGTACTTC. Amino acids: CASSLVIGTNQETQYF.

The chain employs TRBV30 and TRBJ2-4, with 8 bases identical to TRBD2. This CDR3 comprises 13 residues. The germline gives CDR1 GTSNPN, CDR2 SVGIG (reference sequence). The V gene end was trimmed by 5 bases and the J gene end by 6 bases; junction bases not matched to a gene: 6. The CDR3 DNA sequence: TGTGCCTGGGCCGGGGGGGGGAGAAACATTCAGTACTTC. Protein: CAWAGGGRNIQYF.

This clone appeared once. This chain joins TRBV18 and TRBJ1-4, with a tentative D call TRBD1 (6 bases). CDR1 and CDR2 from the germline V gene are KGHSH and LQKENI. The CDR3 is 13 amino acids. V lost 3 bases and J 14 bases, leaving 16 bases between the germline ends. Here the CDR3 reads CASSPELQGRLFF. The CDR3 coding sequence is TGTGCCAGCTCACCGGAATTACAGGGAAGGCTGTTTTTT.

The CDR3 loop reads CASSLEPGGRTGELFF. In DNA form, the CDR3 reads TGTGCCAGCAGCTTAGAACCGGGGGGAAGGACCGGGGAGCTGTTTTTT. The chain recombines TRBV7-7 with TRBJ2-2, with 7 bases that match TRBD2. This CDR3 has 16 amino acids. V lost 1 base, J lost 5 bases, and 7 bases stayed unmatched. Germline values: CDR1 SSHAT, CDR2 FNYEAQ (reference sequence).

This clone has only a few counts. The chain recombines TRBV7-9 with TRBJ1-6; D is ambiguous. Trimming left V 1 base short and J 6 bases short, with 7 bases between. The CDR3 runs to 14 residues. Germline V gene lookup returns CDR1 SEHNR and CDR2 FQNEAQ (reference sequence). In DNA, the CDR3 is TGTGCCAGCAGCTTAGTTCATCCTAATTCACCCCTCCACTTT. It yields the protein CASSLVHPNSPLHF.

The gene calls are TRBV4-2 and TRBJ2-1; 11 bases are a match to TRBD2. Looked up from germline, CDR1 is LGHNA and CDR2 is YNFKEQ. The trim removed 0 bases at V and 15 bases at J, leaving 4 bases unmatched. There are 13 residues in the CDR3. The CDR3 sequence is CASSQEPGLAAFF. CDR3 DNA: TGTGCCAGCAGCCAAGAACCGGGACTAGCGGCGTTCTTC.

V usage is TRBV6-1 and J usage is TRBJ2-6; 7 bases line up with TRBD1. The CDR3 runs to 18 residues. Germline V gives CDR1 MNHNS, CDR2 SASEGT. With 1 base clipped from V and 3 bases from J, the junction kept 9 bases outside the gene matches. The DNA of the CDR3 is TGTGCCAGCAGTGAAGGAAGGAAGACAGGGCGTGGGGCCAACGTCCTGACTTTC. Encoded protein: CASSEGRKTGRGANVLTF.

The V call is TRBV23-1, the J call TRBJ1-5; 10 bases align to TRBD1. TRBV23-1 is an open reading frame, and its role is uncertain. The CDR3 sequence is 21 residues long. Unmatched junction bases numbered 25, after V lost 7 bases and J lost 4 bases. CDR3 nucleotide sequence: TGCGCCAGCACCTCCCGCCCCAGTCAATCCCGGGACAGGGGACCGAATCAGCCCCAGCATTTT. Translation gives CASTSRPSQSRDRGPNQPQHF.

This clone was observed a handful of times. V and J are TRBV7-9 and TRBJ1-4; a possible D gene is TRBD1 (5 bases). CDR1 and CDR2 (germline): SEHNR, FQNEAQ (reference sequence). This CDR3 contains 15 residues. Trimming cost V 3 bases and J 8 bases, with 16 bases left between them. The CDR3 coding sequence is TGTGCCAGCAGCTTTCTCCGTCAGGGCAGCGAAAAACTGTTTTTT. Its protein is CASSFLRQGSEKLFF.

This rearrangement joins TRBV10-3 to TRBJ2-3, with 12 bases identical to TRBD1. This CDR3 comprises 16 residues. The germline V gene has CDR1 ENHRY and CDR2 SYGVKD. J was trimmed by 2 bases and V by 6 bases; bases with no gene match: 6. The CDR3, as DNA: TGTGCCATCAGCGGGCCGGGACAGGGGGCCACAGATACGCAGTATTTT. Its protein product is CAISGPGQGATDTQYF.

This chain links TRBV7-3 with TRBJ1-4, with 7 bases that match TRBD1. CDR1 and CDR2 (germline): SGHTA, FQGTGA. Losses at the gene ends were 10 bases for V and 8 bases for J; bases not matched to a gene: 13. This CDR3 is built from 14 residues. The CDR3 region is CATTYRGLEEKLFF. The CDR3 DNA sequence: TGTGCCACCACCTACAGGGGTTTAGAGGAAAAACTGTTTTTT. The variable domain in full, completed from reference TRBV7-3 and TRBJ1-4, reads GAGVSQTPSNKVTEKGKYVELRCDPISGHTALYWYRQSLGQGPEFLIYFQGTGAADDSGLPNDRFFAVRPEGSVSTLKIQRTERGDSAVYLCATTYRGLEEKLFFGSGTQLSVL.

The chain is built from TRBV10-3 and TRBJ2-7; perhaps TRBD1 as D (6 bases). V gave up 6 bases and J gave up 2 bases, with 11 bases separating them. Germline-derived CDR1 and CDR2 are ENHRY and SYGVKD. The CDR3 consists of 13 residues. The DNA of the CDR3 is TGTGCCATCAGCTCCACAGGGACCTACGAGCAGTACTTC. This gives the protein CAISSTGTYEQYF.